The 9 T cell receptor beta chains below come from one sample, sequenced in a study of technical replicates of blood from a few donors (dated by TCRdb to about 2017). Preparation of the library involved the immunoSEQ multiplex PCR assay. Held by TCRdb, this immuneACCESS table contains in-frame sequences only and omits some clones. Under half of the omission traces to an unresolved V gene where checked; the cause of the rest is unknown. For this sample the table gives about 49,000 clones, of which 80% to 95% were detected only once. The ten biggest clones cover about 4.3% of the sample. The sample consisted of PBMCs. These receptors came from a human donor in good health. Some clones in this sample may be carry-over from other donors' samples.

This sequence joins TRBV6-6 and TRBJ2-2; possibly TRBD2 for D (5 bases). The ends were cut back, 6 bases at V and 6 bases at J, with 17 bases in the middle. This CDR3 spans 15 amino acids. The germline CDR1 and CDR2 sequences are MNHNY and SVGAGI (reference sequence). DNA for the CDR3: TGTGCCAGCAGCCCCGGGATCTCTGCCCCCGGGGAGCTGTTTTTT. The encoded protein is CASSPGISAPGELFF.

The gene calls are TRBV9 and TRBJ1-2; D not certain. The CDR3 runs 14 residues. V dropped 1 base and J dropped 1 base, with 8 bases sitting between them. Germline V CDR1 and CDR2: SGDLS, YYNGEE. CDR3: CASSVREINYGYTF. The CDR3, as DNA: TGTGCCAGCAGCGTACGGGAGATTAACTATGGCTACACCTTC. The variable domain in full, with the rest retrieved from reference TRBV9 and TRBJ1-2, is DSGVTQTPKHLITATGQRVTLRCSPRSGDLSVYWYQQSLDQGLQFLIQYYNGEERAKGNILERFSAQQFPDLHSELNLSSLELGDSALYFCASSVREINYGYTFGSGTRLTVV.

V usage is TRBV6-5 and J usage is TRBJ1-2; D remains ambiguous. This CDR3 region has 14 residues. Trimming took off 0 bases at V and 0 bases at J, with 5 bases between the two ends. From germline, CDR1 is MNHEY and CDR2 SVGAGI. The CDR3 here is CASSYSDTNYGYTF. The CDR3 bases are TGTGCCAGCAGTTACTCCGACACTAACTATGGCTACACCTTC.

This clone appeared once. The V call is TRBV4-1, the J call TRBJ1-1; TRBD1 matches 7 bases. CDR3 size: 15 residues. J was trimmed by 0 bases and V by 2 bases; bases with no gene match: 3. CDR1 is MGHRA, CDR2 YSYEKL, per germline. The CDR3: CASSQLDRLNTEAFF. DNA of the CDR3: TGCGCCAGCAGCCAACTGGACAGGCTGAACACTGAAGCTTTCTTT.

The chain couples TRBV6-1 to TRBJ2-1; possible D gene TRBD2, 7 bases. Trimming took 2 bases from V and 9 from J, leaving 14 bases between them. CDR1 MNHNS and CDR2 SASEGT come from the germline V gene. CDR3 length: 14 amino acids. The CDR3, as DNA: TGTGCCAGCAGTGAATTCGGGGGGCGAAGTGAGCAGTTCTTC. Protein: CASSEFGGRSEQFF.

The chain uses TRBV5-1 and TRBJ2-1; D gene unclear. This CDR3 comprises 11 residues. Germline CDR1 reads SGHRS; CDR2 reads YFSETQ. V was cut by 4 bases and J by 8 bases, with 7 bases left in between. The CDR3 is CASSGAYEQFF. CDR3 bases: TGCGCCAGCAGCGGAGCTTATGAGCAGTTCTTC.

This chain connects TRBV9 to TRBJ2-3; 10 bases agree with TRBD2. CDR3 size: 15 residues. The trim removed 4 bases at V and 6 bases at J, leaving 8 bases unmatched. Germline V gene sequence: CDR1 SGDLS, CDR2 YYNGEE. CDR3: CASSMSSGSSDTQYF. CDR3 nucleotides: TGTGCCAGCAGCATGTCTAGCGGGAGTTCCGATACGCAGTATTTT.

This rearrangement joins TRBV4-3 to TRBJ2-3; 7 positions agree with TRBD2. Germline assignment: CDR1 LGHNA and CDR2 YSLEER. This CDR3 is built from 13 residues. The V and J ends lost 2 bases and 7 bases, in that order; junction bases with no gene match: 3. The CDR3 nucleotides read TGCGCCAGCAGCCAACGCGGGACTAATACGCAGTATTTT. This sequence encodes CASSQRGTNTQYF.

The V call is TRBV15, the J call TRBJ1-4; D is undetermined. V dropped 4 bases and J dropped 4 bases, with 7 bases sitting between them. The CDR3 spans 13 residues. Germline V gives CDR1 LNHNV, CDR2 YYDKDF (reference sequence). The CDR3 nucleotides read TGTGCCACCAGCAACAGCAATAATGAAAAACTGTTTTTT. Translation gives CATSNSNNEKLFF. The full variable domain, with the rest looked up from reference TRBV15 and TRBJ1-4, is DAMVIQNPRYQVTQFGKPVTLSCSQTLNHNVMYWYQQKSSQAPKLLFHYYDKDFNNEADTPDNFQSRRPNTSFCFLDIRSPGLGDTAMYLCATSNSNNEKLFFGSGTQLSVL.